Given below is one TCR beta chain in context. Its matching antigen is unknown. With 7 bases removed from V and 0 bases from J, the gap between germline ends came to 4 bases. This CDR3 region has 12 residues. CDR1 is MNHEY, CDR2 SVGAGI, per germline. Sequencing used immunoSEQ multiplex PCR; TCRdb keeps in-frame clones, though not all of them. The sample includes some 110,000 clones, around 91% of them seen just once. This sample is part of a study of T cell responses to AZD1222 COVID-19 vaccine. Study outcomes and limitations: None of the repertoires were sampled until the peak T cell response had passed. The sample set comprised mostly white British donors with more females, and clonal diversity was possibly underestimated. When two AZD1222 doses had been given, Spike-specific TCR breadth and depth rose. Per reports, nearly half of all spike-specific TCRs target regions that are unmutated in variants.

V gene TRBV6-5 combines with J gene TRBJ2-1; unclear D gene. The sample was peripheral blood, taken 28 days after the second AZD1222 dose. This TCR derives from an adult who received the AZD1222 COVID-19 vaccine. The CDR3 here is CASMRSYNEQFF. CDR3 bases: TGTGCCAGCATGCGCTCCTACAATGAGCAGTTCTTC.